The following is a TCR beta chain sequence with its context. The antigen remains undetermined. The sample belongs to a study of human T cells and chemical hapten exposure. Overall study context: Read at 6 days, the patch tests placed 0.01% DPC on the upper back. Variation in per-sample TCR yields came mainly from small pooled library volume differences.

Germline CDR1 and CDR2: ENHRY and SYGVKD. The V and J ends lost 3 bases and 5 bases respectively, with 16 bases between them. The length of the CDR3 is 15 residues. TCRdb used MiXCR to reprocess the RACE reads, holding one entry per CDR3 protein. Here the sample spans roughly 150,000 distinct CDR3 sequences, around a quarter being singletons. Broader study findings: Since the donors had alopecia, their immune response may not be the same as that of healthy people.

As to time point: patch test 3, about 24 weeks after DPC sensitization. Treatment denoted: therapeutic diphenylcyclopropenone sensitization with weekly scalp DPC. The source was whole blood, collected in connection with sensitization to the hapten diphenylcyclopropenone (DPC). The chain uses TRBV10-3 and TRBJ2-5; perhaps TRBD2 as D (6 bases). The TCR originated in a woman between 18 and 29 years old with alopecia areata. Some clones in this sample may be carry-over from other donors' samples. The CDR3 DNA reads TGTGCCATCAGTGACAGCGGCGGGACGGGCGAGACCCAGTACTTC. Translation: CAISDSGGTGETQYF.